One sample yielded the 24 T cell receptor beta chains listed below, sequenced in a study of identical twins. TCRdb processed the 5' RACE reads anew with MiXCR; each CDR3 protein has one entry. Of 150,000 or so distinct CDR3 sequences detected, around 3.6% appear once; the ten largest clones hold around 8%. The sequenced material came from memory T cells sorted from blood. The receptors here all came from a man aged 18 to 29 in good health.

This clonotype was observed many times. The chain combines TRBV4-3 with TRBJ1-6; D possibly corresponds to TRBD1 (6 bases). V was clipped by 3 bases and J by 5 bases, with 8 bases between them. The CDR3 totals 14 residues. The germline gives CDR1 LGHNA, CDR2 YSLEER. The CDR3 sequence is CASSQRGDNSPLHF. The DNA of the CDR3 is TGCGCCAGCAGCCAGAGGGGGGATAATTCACCCCTCCACTTT.

Ten or more counts support this clonotype. The rearrangement uses TRBV4-3 and TRBJ2-2; D is possibly TRBD2 (5 bases). The V end was cut by 0 bases, the J end by 0 bases, with 11 bases between. The length of the CDR3 is 17 residues. Germline V gene sequence: CDR1 LGHNA, CDR2 YSLEER. CDR3 protein: CASSQESLAPNTGELFF. CDR3 nucleotide sequence: TGCGCCAGCAGCCAAGAGTCGCTAGCACCGAACACCGGGGAGCTGTTTTTT.

This clonotype occurred many times. The chain employs TRBV5-1 and TRBJ2-3, with 15 bases aligning to TRBD2. In germline, CDR1 is SGHRS, CDR2 YFSETQ. J was trimmed by 5 bases and V by 2 bases; bases with no gene match: 9. The CDR3 covers 18 residues. The CDR3 DNA sequence: TGCGCCAGCAGCTTTCCGGGACTAGCGGGAGGATTGGTAGATACGCAGTATTTT. This codes for CASSFPGLAGGLVDTQYF.

At least ten counts were recorded for this clonotype. This chain links TRBV20-1 with TRBJ2-3; TRBD2 matches at 9 bases. The CDR3 is made up of 14 amino acids. Germline V gene data show CDR1 as DFQATT and CDR2 as SNEGSKA (reference sequence). V lost 7 bases, J lost 2 bases, and 7 bases stayed unmatched. The DNA for the CDR3 is TGCAGTGAGGGGCGGGAGGGTTTCACAGATACGCAGTATTTT. This codes for CSEGREGFTDTQYF.

This clonotype was recorded at least ten times. V and J are TRBV12-3 or TRBV12-4 and TRBJ1-1; D is unclear. V lost 9 bases and J lost 0, with 11 bases in between. The CDR3 sequence is 13 residues long. CDR3 sequence reads: CASGLTMNTEAFF. The CDR3 DNA reads as TGTGCCAGTGGATTAACAATGAACACTGAAGCTTTCTTT.

This clonotype was counted many times. The chain employs TRBV20-1 and TRBJ1-1; tentative D call: TRBD1 (6 bases). The V and J ends lost 6 bases and 3 bases respectively, with 11 bases between them. Germline CDR1 is DFQATT and CDR2 is SNEGSKA (reference sequence). This CDR3 comprises 12 residues. CDR3 coding DNA: TGCAGTGCAATGTACAGGGACACTGAAGCTTTCTTT. It yields the protein CSAMYRDTEAFF.

The chain uses TRBV28 and TRBJ2-1; possibly TRBD1 or TRBD2 for D (5 bases each). The CDR3 totals 13 residues. The germline gives CDR1 MDHEN, CDR2 SYDVKM. The V gene lost 4 bases and the J gene lost 8 bases, with 12 bases spanning the gap. In nucleotides, the CDR3 is TGTGCCAGCAGTTCCCGTTGGGGGTATGAGCAGTTCTTC. Translated: CASSSRWGYEQFF.

In its sample, this clonotype was seen a few times. This sequence joins TRBV6-5 and TRBJ2-7, with D unclear. The V end was cut by 0 bases, the J end by 6 bases, with 12 bases between. CDR1 and CDR2 (germline): MNHEY, SVGAGI. The CDR3 consists of 14 residues. For the CDR3, the DNA is TGTGCCAGCAGTTACTCTGCCGTTTCCAGCGAGCAGTACGTC. Encoded protein: CASSYSAVSSEQYV.

This clonotype was counted many times. The chain is built from TRBV5-1 and TRBJ2-3, with TRBD2 matching over 8 bases. The CDR3 length is 18 residues. V lost 1 base to trimming and J lost 0 bases; unmatched junction nucleotides: 10. Germline CDR1 and CDR2: SGHRS and YFSETQ. This CDR3 is CASSLRTSGVTSTDTQYF. The CDR3 DNA reads TGCGCCAGCAGCTTGCGAACTAGCGGAGTGACTAGCACAGATACGCAGTATTTT.

This rearrangement joins TRBV13 to TRBJ2-7; TRBD2 is a possible D gene (5 bases). The CDR3 consists of 13 residues. V was clipped by 1 base and J by 4 bases, with 8 bases between them. CDR1 is PRHDT and CDR2 is FYEKMQ in the germline V gene (reference sequence). The CDR3 reads CASSLVEGYEQYF. The CDR3 bases are TGTGCCAGCAGCTTAGTAGAGGGTTACGAGCAGTACTTC.

This clonotype has ten or more counts. This chain uses TRBV6-6 with TRBJ2-2; D gene unclear. This CDR3 contains 11 residues. V lost 11 bases, J lost 5 bases, and 9 bases lay in between. Germline V gives CDR1 MNHNY, CDR2 SVGAGI (reference sequence). CDR3: CAAGRTGELFF. The CDR3 DNA reads TGTGCCGCCGGGCGTACCGGGGAGCTGTTTTTT.

Many counts were recorded for this clonotype. V is TRBV10-3 and J is TRBJ2-5, with D uncertain. Per germline, CDR1 ENHRY and CDR2 SYGVKD. The CDR3 extends over 14 amino acids. The V end was cut by 3 bases, the J end by 5 bases, with 13 bases between. Written as DNA, the CDR3 is TGTGCCATCAGTGAAACGGCTCGTGGGGAGACCCAGTACTTC. As protein: CAISETARGETQYF.

CDR3 coding DNA: TGTGCCAGCAGCCAAGTGGGAGGCACGAACACCGGGGAGCTGTTTTTT. This encodes CASSQVGGTNTGELFF. This sequence joins TRBV3-1 and TRBJ2-2, with D possibly being TRBD2 (6 bases). Per germline, CDR1 LGHDT and CDR2 YNNKEL (reference sequence). Trimming pared 1 base from V and 0 bases from J, leaving 9 bases between. This CDR3 has 16 residues.

At least ten counts were recorded for this clonotype. The J gene is TRBJ1-1, the V gene TRBV6-5, with D possibly TRBD1 on 6 matching bases. The V end was cut by 5 bases, the J end by 3 bases, with 13 bases between. From germline, CDR1 is MNHEY and CDR2 SVGAGI. CDR3 length: 14 residues. CDR3 sequence (DNA): TGTGCCAGCAGTGTACTGACAGGATACACTGAAGCTTTCTTT. This encodes CASSVLTGYTEAFF.

The table lists this clonotype with many counts. The chain is built from TRBV30 and TRBJ1-1; a possible D gene is TRBD1 (6 bases). V lost 3 bases and J lost 4, with 12 bases in between. The CDR3 has 13 amino acids. Per germline, CDR1 GTSNPN and CDR2 SVGIG (reference sequence). The CDR3 bases are TGTGCCTGGAGGGGTGACAGGATCACTGAAGCTTTCTTT. Protein sequence: CAWRGDRITEAFF.

This sequence joins TRBV30 and TRBJ1-2; no reliable D call. Germline V gives CDR1 GTSNPN, CDR2 SVGIG (reference sequence). Between the trimmed V and J ends, which lost 1 base and 1 base, there was a span of 7 bases. This CDR3 region has 13 residues. The CDR3, as DNA: TGTGCCTGGAGTGAGGGATTTAACTATGGCTACACCTTC. Its translation: CAWSEGFNYGYTF.

The sample holds many counts of this clonotype. This rearrangement joins TRBV7-9 to TRBJ2-5; maybe TRBD2 (5 bases). Per germline, CDR1 SEHNR and CDR2 FQNEAQ (reference sequence). Trimming took 1 base from V and 1 from J, leaving 7 bases between them. The length of the CDR3 is 14 residues. The CDR3 is CASSLVLAQETQYF. The CDR3 region has the DNA TGTGCCAGCAGCTTAGTTCTAGCCCAAGAGACCCAGTACTTC.

This clonotype was detected many times. The CDR3 spells CASSMEGTGRNTIYF. The CDR3 DNA sequence: TGTGCCAGCAGCATGGAAGGGACAGGGAGAAACACCATATATTTT. The rearrangement uses TRBV6-1 and TRBJ1-3; the match to TRBD1 covers 9 bases. J gave up 5 bases and V 6 bases, and 8 bases lay outside the gene matches. In germline, CDR1 is MNHNS, CDR2 SASEGT. There are 15 residues in the CDR3.

This clonotype occurred many times. The V and J genes are TRBV10-3 and TRBJ2-3, with a tentative D call TRBD2 (6 bases). This CDR3 is 12 amino acids long. Trimming removed 11 bases from V and 1 base from J, with 10 bases in between. Per germline, CDR1 ENHRY and CDR2 SYGVKD. The CDR3 reads CAGGEGTDTQYF. CDR3 nucleotides: TGTGCCGGAGGGGAGGGCACAGATACGCAGTATTTT.

V is TRBV29-1 and J is TRBJ2-1; 12 bases are a match to TRBD2. The germline V gene has CDR1 SQVTM and CDR2 ANQGSEA. The CDR3 totals 19 residues. J was trimmed by 9 bases and V by 7 bases; bases with no gene match: 25. The CDR3 region is CSAQSVGMSGTSGRGEQFF. The CDR3 DNA is TGCAGCGCCCAGTCTGTGGGGATGTCCGGGACTAGCGGGCGGGGTGAGCAGTTCTTC.

This clonotype has ten or more counts. The chain uses TRBV7-9 and TRBJ2-3, with 8 bases fitting TRBD2. V shed 5 bases, J shed 5 bases, and the junction held 9 bases outside the gene matches. The CDR3 is made up of 15 amino acids. CDR1 and CDR2 from the germline V gene are SEHNR and FQNEAQ (reference sequence). The CDR3 DNA is TGTGCCAGCAGCCGAGTAACGGGAGGGCGAGATACGCAGTATTTT. It specifies CASSRVTGGRDTQYF.

This clonotype has at least ten counts. This rearrangement joins TRBV6-1 to TRBJ1-6; 8 bases are a match to TRBD1. In germline, CDR1 is MNHNS, CDR2 SASEGT. This CDR3 has 16 residues. Trimming took 6 bases from V and 5 from J; bases not matched to a gene: 9. CDR3 sequence (DNA): TGTGCCAGCAGCCGCGCCCGGGACAGGAATAATTCACCCCTCCACTTT. This sequence encodes CASSRARDRNNSPLHF.

With respect to this clonotype: A much larger clone differs from this one at a single base, so this may be a read error. Because it lacks the conserved phenylalanine or tryptophan at the end, this CDR3 is likely a read error. This chain links TRBV12-3 or TRBV12-4 with TRBJ1-1; D might be TRBD1 (5 bases). This CDR3 region has 14 residues. V was clipped by 6 bases and J by 1 base, with 12 bases between them. The CDR3 DNA reads TGTGCCAGCAGCCATACCGGGACGAACACTGAAGCTTTCCTT. Protein sequence: CASSHTGTNTEAFL.

This clonotype was detected many times. The V and J genes are TRBV6-1 and TRBJ2-5, with D unresolved. Germline loops: CDR1 MNHNS, CDR2 SASEGT. The CDR3 extends over 10 amino acids. Deletions cut 7 bases from V and 7 bases from J, with 7 bases between. The CDR3 DNA is TGTGCCAGCACCCTTGGGACCCAGTACTTC. Translating it yields CASTLGTQYF.